The TCR beta chain under discussion was sequenced for a study of blood T cells in healthy people across ages. Study details: With template switching, about one barcoded beta molecule was captured per two T cells. Findings and limits, study-wide: It was found that TCR beta diversity correlated strongly with the percentage of naive T cells.

Primed by a sample-barcoded 5' primer and a J-beta primer mix, a second PCR proceeded for 7 to 11 cycles. The authors tagged each cDNA molecule using a template-switch adaptor with 12 random nucleotides. Every individual sample yielded 3 million or more paired-end reads (each containing CDR3). TCRdb ran MiXCR on the 5' RACE reads and lists one entry per CDR3 protein. The sample consists of about 830,000 distinct CDR3 sequences, 62% of them appearing once. CDR3 size: 13 residues. V shed 8 bases and J shed 1 base, with 11 bases lying between them. This clonotype showed up just a few times. Its specificity is unknown.

Sequencing used blood. This receptor was identified in a man aged 25 to 45 in good health. The chain links TRBV12-3 or TRBV12-4 to TRBJ1-1; D is undetermined. The CDR3 loop is CASYEAGNTEAFF. The CDR3 DNA reads TGTGCCAGCTATGAGGCAGGGAACACTGAAGCTTTCTTT.